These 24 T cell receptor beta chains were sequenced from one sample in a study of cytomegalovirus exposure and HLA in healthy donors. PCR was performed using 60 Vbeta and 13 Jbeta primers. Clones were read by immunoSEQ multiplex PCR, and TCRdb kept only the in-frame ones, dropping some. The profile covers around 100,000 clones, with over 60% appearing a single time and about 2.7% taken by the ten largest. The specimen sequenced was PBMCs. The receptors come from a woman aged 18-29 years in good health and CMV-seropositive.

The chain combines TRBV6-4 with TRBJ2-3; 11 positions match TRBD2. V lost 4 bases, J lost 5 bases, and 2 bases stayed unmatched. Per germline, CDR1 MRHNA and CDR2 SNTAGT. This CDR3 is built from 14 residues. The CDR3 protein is CASSGGLAGDTQYF. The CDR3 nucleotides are TGTGCCAGCAGTGGAGGACTAGCGGGAGATACGCAGTATTTT.

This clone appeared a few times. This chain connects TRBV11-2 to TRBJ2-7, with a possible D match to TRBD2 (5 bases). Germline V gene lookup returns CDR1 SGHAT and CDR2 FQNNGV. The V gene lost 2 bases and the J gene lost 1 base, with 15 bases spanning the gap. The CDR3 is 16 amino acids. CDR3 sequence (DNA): TGTGCCAGCAGCTTACAATTGAGCGGCCTGTCCTACGAGCAGTACTTC. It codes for CASSLQLSGLSYEQYF. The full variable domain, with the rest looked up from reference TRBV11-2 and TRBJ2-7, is EAGVAQSPRYKIIEKRQSVAFWCNPISGHATLYWYQQILGQGPKLLIQFQNNGVVDDSQLPKDRFSAERLKGVDSTLKIQPAKLEDSAVYLCASSLQLSGLSYEQYFGPGTRLTVT.

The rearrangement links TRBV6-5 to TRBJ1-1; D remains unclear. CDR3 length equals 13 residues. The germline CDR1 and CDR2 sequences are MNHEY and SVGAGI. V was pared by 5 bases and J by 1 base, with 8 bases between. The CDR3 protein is CASSQASNTEAFF. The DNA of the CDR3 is TGTGCCAGCAGTCAAGCTTCGAACACTGAAGCTTTCTTT.

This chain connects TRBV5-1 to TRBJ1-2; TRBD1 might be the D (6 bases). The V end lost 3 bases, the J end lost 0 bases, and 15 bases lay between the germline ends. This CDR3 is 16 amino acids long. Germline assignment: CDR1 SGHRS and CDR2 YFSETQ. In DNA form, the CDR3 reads TGCGCCAGCAGCTCGCCGCTACAGGGAGCTAACTATGGCTACACCTTC. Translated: CASSSPLQGANYGYTF.

CDR3: CASSLVGTDGYTF. The CDR3 nucleotides are TGTGCCAGCAGCTTAGTGGGGACTGATGGCTACACCTTC. This sequence joins TRBV13 and TRBJ1-2; D is perhaps TRBD1 (5 bases). The germline V gene has CDR1 PRHDT and CDR2 FYEKMQ (reference sequence). This CDR3 is 13 amino acids long. V lost 1 base to trimming and J lost 6 bases, with 9 bases between them.

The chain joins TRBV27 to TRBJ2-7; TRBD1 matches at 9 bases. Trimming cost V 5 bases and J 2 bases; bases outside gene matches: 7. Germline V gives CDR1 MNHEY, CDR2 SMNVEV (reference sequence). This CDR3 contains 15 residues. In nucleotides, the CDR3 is TGTGCCAGCAGTGCATGGGACAGGGCCACCTACGAGCAGTACTTC. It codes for CASSAWDRATYEQYF.

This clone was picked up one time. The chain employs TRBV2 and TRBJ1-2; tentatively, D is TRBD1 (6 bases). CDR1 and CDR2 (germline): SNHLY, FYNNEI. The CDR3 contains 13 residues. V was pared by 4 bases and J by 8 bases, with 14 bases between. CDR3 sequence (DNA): TGTGCCAGCAGTGTAAAGGGGGTGGAAGGCTACACCTTC. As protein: CASSVKGVEGYTF. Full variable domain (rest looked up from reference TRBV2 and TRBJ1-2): EPEVTQTPSHQVTQMGQEVILRCVPISNHLYFYWYRQILGQKVEFLVSFYNNEISEKSEIFDDQFSVERPDGSNFTLKIRSTKLEDSAMYFCASSVKGVEGYTFGSGTRLTVV.

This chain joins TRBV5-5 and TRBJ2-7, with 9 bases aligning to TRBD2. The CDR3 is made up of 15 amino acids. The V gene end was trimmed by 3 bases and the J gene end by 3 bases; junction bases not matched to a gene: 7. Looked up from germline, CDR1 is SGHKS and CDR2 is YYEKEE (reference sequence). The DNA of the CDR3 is TGTGCCAGCAGCTCGCTAGCGGGACCCTACTACGAGCAGTACTTC. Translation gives CASSSLAGPYYEQYF.

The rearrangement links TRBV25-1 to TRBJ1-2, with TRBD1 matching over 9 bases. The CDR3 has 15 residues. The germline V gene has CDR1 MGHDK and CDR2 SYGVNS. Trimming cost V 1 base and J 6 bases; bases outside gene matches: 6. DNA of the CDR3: TGTGCCAGCAGTGAATTTGGGACAGGGATTGATGGCTACACCTTC. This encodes CASSEFGTGIDGYTF.

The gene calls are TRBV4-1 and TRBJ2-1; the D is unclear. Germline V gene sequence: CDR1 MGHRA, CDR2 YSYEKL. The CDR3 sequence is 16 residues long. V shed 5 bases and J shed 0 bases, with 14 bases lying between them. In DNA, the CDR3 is TGCGCCAGCAGCAGCCCTACGGAGAGCTCCTACAATGAGCAGTTCTTC. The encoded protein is CASSSPTESSYNEQFF.

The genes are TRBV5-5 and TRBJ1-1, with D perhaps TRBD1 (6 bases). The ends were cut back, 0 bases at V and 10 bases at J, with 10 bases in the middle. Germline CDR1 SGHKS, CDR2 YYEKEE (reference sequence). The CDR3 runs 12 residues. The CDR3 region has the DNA TGTGCCAGCAGCTTGGACAGGGCGATAGCTTTCTTT. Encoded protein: CASSLDRAIAFF.

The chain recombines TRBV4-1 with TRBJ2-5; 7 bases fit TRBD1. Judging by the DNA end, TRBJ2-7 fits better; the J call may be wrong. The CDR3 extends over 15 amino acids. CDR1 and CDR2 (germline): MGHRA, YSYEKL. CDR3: CASSQGGTVYYEQYF. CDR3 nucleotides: TGCGCCAGCAGCCAAGGGGGGACAGTATACTACGAGCAGTACTTC.

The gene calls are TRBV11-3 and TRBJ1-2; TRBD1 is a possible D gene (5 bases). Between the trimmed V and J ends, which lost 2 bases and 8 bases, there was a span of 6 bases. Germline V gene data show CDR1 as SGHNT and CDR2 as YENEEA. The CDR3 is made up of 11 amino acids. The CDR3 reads CASSLQGGYTF. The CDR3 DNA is TGTGCCAGCAGCTTACAGGGAGGCTACACCTTC. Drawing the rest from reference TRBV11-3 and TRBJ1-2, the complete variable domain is EAGVVQSPRYKIIEKKQPVAFWCNPISGHNTLYWYLQNLGQGPELLIRYENEEAVDDSQLPKDRFSAERLKGVDSTLKIQPAELGDSAVYLCASSLQGGYTFGSGTRLTVV.

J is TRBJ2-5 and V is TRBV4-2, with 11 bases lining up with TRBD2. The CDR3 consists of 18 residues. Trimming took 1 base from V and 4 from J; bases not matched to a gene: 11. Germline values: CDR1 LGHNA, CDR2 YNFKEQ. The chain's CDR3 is CASSQGASGRSFGETQYF. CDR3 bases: TGTGCCAGCAGCCAAGGAGCTAGCGGGAGGAGTTTTGGAGAGACCCAGTACTTC.

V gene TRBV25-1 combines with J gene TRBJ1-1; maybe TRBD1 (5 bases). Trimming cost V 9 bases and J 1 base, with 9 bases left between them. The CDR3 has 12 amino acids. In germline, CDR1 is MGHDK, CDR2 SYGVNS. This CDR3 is CASSRGNTEAFF. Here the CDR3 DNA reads TGTGCCAGTTCAAGGGGGAACACTGAAGCTTTCTTT.

The CDR3 spells CASILWTGVEGNEQFF. CDR3 coding DNA: TGTGCCAGCATCCTCTGGACGGGAGTGGAGGGCAATGAGCAGTTCTTC. This chain joins TRBV2 and TRBJ2-1; D possibly corresponds to TRBD2 (6 bases). Deletions cut 7 bases from V and 6 bases from J, with 22 bases between. The CDR3 totals 16 residues. The germline CDR1 and CDR2 sequences are SNHLY and FYNNEI. Drawing the rest from reference TRBV2 and TRBJ2-1, the complete variable domain is EPEVTQTPSHQVTQMGQEVILRCVPISNHLYFYWYRQILGQKVEFLVSFYNNEISEKSEIFDDQFSVERPDGSNFTLKIRSTKLEDSAMYFCASILWTGVEGNEQFFGPGTRLTVL.

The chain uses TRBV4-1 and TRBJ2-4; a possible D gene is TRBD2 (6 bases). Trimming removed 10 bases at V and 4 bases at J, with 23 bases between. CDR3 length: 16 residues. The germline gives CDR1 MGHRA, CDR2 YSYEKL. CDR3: CATAVDRRDSKNIQYF. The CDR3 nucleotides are TGCGCCACCGCGGTGGATCGCCGGGACTCAAAAAACATTCAGTACTTC.

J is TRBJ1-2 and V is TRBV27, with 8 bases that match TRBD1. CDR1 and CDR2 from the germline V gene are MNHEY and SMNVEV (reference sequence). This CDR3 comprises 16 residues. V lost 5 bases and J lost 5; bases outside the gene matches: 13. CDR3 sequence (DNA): TGTGCCAGCAGTCCCTCCCTGGACAGGGAAGGATATGGCTACACCTTC. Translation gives CASSPSLDREGYGYTF.

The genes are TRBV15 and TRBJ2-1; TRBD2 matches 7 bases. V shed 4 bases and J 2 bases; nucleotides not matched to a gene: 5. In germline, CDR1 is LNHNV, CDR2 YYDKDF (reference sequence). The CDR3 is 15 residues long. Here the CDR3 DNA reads TGTGCCACCAGCAACGACGGGAGGCCCTACAATGAGCAGTTCTTC. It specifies CATSNDGRPYNEQFF.

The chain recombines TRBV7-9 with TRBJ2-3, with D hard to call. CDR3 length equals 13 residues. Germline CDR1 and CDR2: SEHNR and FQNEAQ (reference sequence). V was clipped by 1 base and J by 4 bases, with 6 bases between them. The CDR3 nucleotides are TGTGCCAGCAGCTTAGTAGTGGCAGATACGCAGTATTTT. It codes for CASSLVVADTQYF.

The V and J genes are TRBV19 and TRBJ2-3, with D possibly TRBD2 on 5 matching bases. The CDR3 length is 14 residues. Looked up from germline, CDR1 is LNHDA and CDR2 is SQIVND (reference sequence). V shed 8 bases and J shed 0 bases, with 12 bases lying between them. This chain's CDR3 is CASSPGFSTDTQYF. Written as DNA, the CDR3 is TGTGCCAGTTCTCCGGGGTTTAGCACAGATACGCAGTATTTT. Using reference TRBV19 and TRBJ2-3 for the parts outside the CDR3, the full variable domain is DGGITQSPKYLFRKEGQNVTLSCEQNLNHDAMYWYRQDPGQGLRLIYYSQIVNDFQKGDIAEGYSVSREKKESFPLTVTSAQKNPTAFYLCASSPGFSTDTQYFGPGTRLTVL.

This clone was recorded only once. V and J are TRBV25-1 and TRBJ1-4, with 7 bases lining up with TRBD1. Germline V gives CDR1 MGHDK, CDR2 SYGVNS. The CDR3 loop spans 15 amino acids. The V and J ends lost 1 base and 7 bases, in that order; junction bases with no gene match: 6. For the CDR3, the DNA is TGTGCCAGCAGTGAATGGGGTGACAGGGCTGAAAAACTGTTTTTT. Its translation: CASSEWGDRAEKLFF.

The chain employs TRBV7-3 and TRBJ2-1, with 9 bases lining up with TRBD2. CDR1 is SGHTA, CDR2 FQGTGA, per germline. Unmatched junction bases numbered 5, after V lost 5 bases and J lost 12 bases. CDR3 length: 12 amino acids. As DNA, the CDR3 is TGTGCCAGCAGCCCAAGCGGGAGGCCGCAGTTCTTC. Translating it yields CASSPSGRPQFF.

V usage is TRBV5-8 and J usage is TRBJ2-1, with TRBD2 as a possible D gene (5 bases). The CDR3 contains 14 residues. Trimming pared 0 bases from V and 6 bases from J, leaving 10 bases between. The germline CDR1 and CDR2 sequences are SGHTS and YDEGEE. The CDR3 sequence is CASSLAGNLNEQFF. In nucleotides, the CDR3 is TGTGCCAGCAGCTTGGCCGGGAACCTCAATGAGCAGTTCTTC.